This T cell receptor beta chain was retrieved from a study of blood T cell repertoires in COVID-19. About the research overall: Samples representing acute and convalescent COVID-19 were sourced from the United States, Italy and Spain. PBMCs, B-cell-depleted T cells, or T cells provided the cDNA or gDNA that made up the material.

V was pared by 1 base and J by 8 bases, with 21 bases between. Germline values: CDR1 SNHLY, CDR2 FYNNEI. The CDR3 length is 18 residues. Under the authors' procedure: How many nucleated cells were present was estimated from reference gene primer amplification. Some clones are missing from TCRdb's copy, which holds only in-frame ones; the method was immunoSEQ multiplex PCR. That table is the source of V, J and clone size, and D and trimming were worked out from the DNA. This table holds 67,000 or so clones, about four fifths found once. The clonotype comes from a man in his 70s with acute or convalescent COVID-19. The chain combines TRBV2 with TRBJ1-6, with D perhaps TRBD1 (5 bases). Material: peripheral blood. For the CDR3, the DNA is TGTGCCAGCAGTGAAGTCAGGGAGGTTGGATCTGGGGATTCACCCCTCCACTTT. Its translation is CASSEVREVGSGDSPLHF.